The 9 T cell receptor beta chains reported below all come from one sample, sequenced in a study of regulatory T cells in long-lasting Graves disease. The time point was: newly diagnosed GD, antithyroid drugs for less than 3 months. PBMC-extracted RNA yielded the TCR library. The authors built TCR beta libraries using iRepertoire HTBI primers and Arm-PCR of CDR3 regions. TCRdb reanalysed the multiplex PCR reads using MiXCR and keeps one entry per CDR3 protein. The table has about 350,000 distinct CDR3 sequences, over 15% seen once. This sample was also put to use in a study of T cells in Graves' hyperthyroidism and ophthalmopathy.

Sequenced here: peripheral blood mononuclear cells (PBMCs), sampled at new diagnosis, from a patient treated with antithyroid drugs. These receptors originate from a man aged 35-49 years with Graves disease.

This clonotype was seen ten or more times. This chain links TRBV2 with TRBJ1-6; 7 bases agree with TRBD1. Losses at the gene ends were 3 bases for V and 14 bases for J; bases not matched to a gene: 10. The V gene's germline CDR1 is SNHLY and CDR2 FYNNEI. This CDR3 is built from 14 residues. The CDR3 here is CASSDPWGQSTLHF. The CDR3 coding sequence is TGTGCCAGCAGTGATCCCTGGGGACAGTCCACCCTCCACTTT.

V and J are TRBV11-2 and TRBJ2-7, with a possible D match to TRBD2 (6 bases). The CDR3 totals 12 residues. Between the trimmed V and J ends, which lost 3 bases and 7 bases, there was a span of 10 bases. CDR1 SGHAT and CDR2 FQNNGV come from the germline V gene. The CDR3 DNA reads as TGTGCCAGCAGCTTTCAGGAGGGAGAGCAGTACTTC. This codes for CASSFQEGEQYF.

The rearrangement links TRBV28 to TRBJ2-7, with D possibly matching TRBD1 (6 bases). V lost 3 bases and J lost 5, with 17 bases in between. The CDR3 sequence is 15 residues long. Germline assignment: CDR1 MDHEN and CDR2 SYDVKM. Here the CDR3 DNA reads TGTGCCAGCAGTTTCGGGACACTGAGGGTGAACGAGCAGTACTTC. The encoded protein is CASSFGTLRVNEQYF.

This chain links TRBV6-1 with TRBJ2-2; the D gene is possibly TRBD1 (5 bases). Trimming pared 6 bases from V and 6 bases from J, leaving 17 bases between. Germline CDR1 reads MNHNS; CDR2 reads SASEGT. This CDR3 is built from 15 residues. CDR3 sequence: CASRIQGRRAGELFF. CDR3 coding DNA: TGTGCCAGCAGAATTCAGGGAAGAAGGGCCGGGGAGCTGTTTTTT.

This clonotype was detected once. A single base is all that separates this from a far larger clone, so a read error is likely. The V and J genes are TRBV28 and TRBJ2-1, with D possibly being TRBD1 (6 bases). V dropped 6 bases and J dropped 6 bases, with 24 bases sitting between them. The CDR3 consists of 17 residues. Germline assignment: CDR1 MDHEN and CDR2 SYDVKM. The chain's CDR3 is CASSPKTRRDTTNEQFF. The CDR3 bases are TGTGCCAGCAGCCCAAAAACCCGACGGGACACCACCAATGAGCAGTTCTTC.

In its sample, this clonotype was seen a few times. The chain uses TRBV12-3 or TRBV12-4 and TRBJ2-2; TRBD2 matches at 8 bases. V dropped 5 bases and J dropped 2; count of bases not matched to a gene: 13. The CDR3 loop spans 18 amino acids. The CDR3 bases are TGTGCCAGCAGTCCCCGGGGGGGGACAATAACAAACACCGGGGAGCTGTTTTTT. Residues: CASSPRGGTITNTGELFF.

The chain employs TRBV2 and TRBJ1-1; D gene unclear. CDR3 length: 13 amino acids. Trimming removed 7 bases from V and 4 bases from J, with 13 bases in between. CDR1 is SNHLY and CDR2 is FYNNEI in the germline V gene. Here the CDR3 DNA reads TGTGCCAGCATCCCGGGCGACGCCACTGAAGCTTTCTTT. Its translation: CASIPGDATEAFF.

This clonotype has ten or more counts. Relative to the germline gene, one junction end is altered; a read error may explain this. The chain employs TRBV7-9 and TRBJ2-5, with 9 bases matching TRBD1. Germline CDR1 reads SEHNR; CDR2 reads FQNEAQ (reference sequence). There are 12 residues in the CDR3. The CDR3 coding sequence is TGTGCCAGCAGCCCTCACCGGGACAGGGTGCACTTC. Its protein is CASSPHRDRVHF.

This clonotype was detected ten times or more. CDR3 bases: TGTGCCAGCAGGGATAACGTGTGGTCACCCCTCCACTTT. Translation: CASRDNVWSPLHF. The J gene is TRBJ1-6, the V gene TRBV2; no clear D gene. Per the germline V gene, CDR1 is SNHLY and CDR2 is FYNNEI. With 6 bases removed from V and 10 bases from J, the gap between germline ends came to 13 bases. The CDR3 is 13 amino acids.